This T cell receptor beta chain was identified in a study of cytomegalovirus exposure and HLA in healthy donors. Findings and caveats of the study: Analysis was performed later, and it showed HLA-associated TCR beta chains to be more clonally expanded than equally common others. Most TCR sequences were seen very rarely across donors, but some public TCRs occurred in many. Evidence from a later analysis indicated that most CMV-associated TCR beta chains looked HLA-restricted. For cytomegalovirus status, the classifier reportedly gave diagnoses with high specificity and sensitivity.

The CDR3 sequence is 13 residues long. Germline V gives CDR1 GTSNPN, CDR2 SVGIG (reference sequence). V dropped 3 bases and J dropped 7 bases, with 12 bases sitting between them. Both 60 Vbeta primers and 13 Jbeta primers went into the PCR. Here immunoSEQ multiplex PCR was the method, and the copy in TCRdb shows in-frame clones only, minus some. This sample has roughly 180,000 clones, with around four fifths found just once. Worth noting for this clone: Its antigen is not identified.

Sequencing was done on a sample of PBMCs. The origin of this receptor is a man aged 25-45 years in good health and CMV-seronegative. This chain connects TRBV30 to TRBJ1-4; D remains ambiguous. The DNA of the CDR3 is TGTGCCTGGAGCTACGACGGAGGTGAAAAACTGTTTTTT. This sequence encodes CAWSYDGGEKLFF.